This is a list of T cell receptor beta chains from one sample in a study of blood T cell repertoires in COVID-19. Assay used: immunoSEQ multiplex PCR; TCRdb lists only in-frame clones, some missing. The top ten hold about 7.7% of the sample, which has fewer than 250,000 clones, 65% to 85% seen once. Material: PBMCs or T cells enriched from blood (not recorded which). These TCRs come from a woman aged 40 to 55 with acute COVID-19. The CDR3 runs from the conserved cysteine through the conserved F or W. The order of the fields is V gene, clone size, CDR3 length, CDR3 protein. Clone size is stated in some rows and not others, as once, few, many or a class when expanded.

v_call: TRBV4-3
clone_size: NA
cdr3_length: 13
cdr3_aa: CASSQDTNTEAFF

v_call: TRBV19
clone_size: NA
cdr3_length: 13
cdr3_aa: CASTRGPKEPQHF

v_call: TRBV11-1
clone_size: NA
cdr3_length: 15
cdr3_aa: CASSLTGSLANGYTF

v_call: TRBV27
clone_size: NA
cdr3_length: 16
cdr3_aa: CASSSAGTTISYEQYF

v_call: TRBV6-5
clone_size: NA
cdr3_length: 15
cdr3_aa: CASSYSEGAGDEQYF

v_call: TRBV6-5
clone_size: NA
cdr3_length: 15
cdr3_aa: CASRVASGGSNEQFF

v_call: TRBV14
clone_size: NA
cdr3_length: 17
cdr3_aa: CASSRNSRTSATGELFF

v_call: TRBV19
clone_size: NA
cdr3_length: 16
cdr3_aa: CASSTERGQGNNEQYF

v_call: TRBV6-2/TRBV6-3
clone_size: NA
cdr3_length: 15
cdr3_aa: CASSHRVFGADTQYF

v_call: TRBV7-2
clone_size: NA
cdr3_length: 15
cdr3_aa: CASSPAALGNQPQHF

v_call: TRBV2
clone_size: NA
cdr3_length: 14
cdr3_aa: CASSEQISNQPQHF

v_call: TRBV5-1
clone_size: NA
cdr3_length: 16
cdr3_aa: CASSLGQGSDLLQQFF

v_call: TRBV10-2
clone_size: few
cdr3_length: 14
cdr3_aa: CASTPSMLAGELFF

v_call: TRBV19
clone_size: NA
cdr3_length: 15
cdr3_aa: CASSQSAYGGEKLFF

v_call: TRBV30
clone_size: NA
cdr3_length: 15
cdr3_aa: CAWTRDSGSYNEQFF

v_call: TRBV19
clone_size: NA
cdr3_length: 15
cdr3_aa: CASSGPGQGSYEQYF

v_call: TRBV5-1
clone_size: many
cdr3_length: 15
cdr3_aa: CASSLSGGGYNEQFF

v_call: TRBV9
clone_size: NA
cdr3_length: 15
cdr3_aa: CASSRPRGSNYGYTF

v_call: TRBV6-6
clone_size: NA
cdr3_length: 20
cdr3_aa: CASCQNRPGLATRLQETQYF

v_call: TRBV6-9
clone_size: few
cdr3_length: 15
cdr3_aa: CASTLPGGECGGYTF

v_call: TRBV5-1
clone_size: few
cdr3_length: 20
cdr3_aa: CASSLFPPGRQGASQETQYF

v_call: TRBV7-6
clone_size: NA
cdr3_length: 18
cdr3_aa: CASSLAVLAGVFAGELFF

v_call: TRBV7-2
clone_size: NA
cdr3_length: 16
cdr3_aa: CASSLKPHSSGNTIYF

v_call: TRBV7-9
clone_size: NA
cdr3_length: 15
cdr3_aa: CASSPLGAIGEKLFF

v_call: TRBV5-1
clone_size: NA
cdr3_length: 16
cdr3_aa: CASSNTGEGETGELFF

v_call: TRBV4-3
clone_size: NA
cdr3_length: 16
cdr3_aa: CASSQTGGSGNQPQHF

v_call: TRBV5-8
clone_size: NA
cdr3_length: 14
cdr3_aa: CASSSRTGLNEQYF

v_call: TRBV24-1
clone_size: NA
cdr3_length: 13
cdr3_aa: CATTDSLYNEQFF

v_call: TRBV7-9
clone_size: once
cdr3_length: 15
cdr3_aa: CASRNPGEGYNEQFF

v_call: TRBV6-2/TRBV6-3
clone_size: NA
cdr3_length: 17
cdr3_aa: CASSYPRLQGMNTEAFF

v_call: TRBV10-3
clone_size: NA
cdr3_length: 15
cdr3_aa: CAISETGAPRGHYTF

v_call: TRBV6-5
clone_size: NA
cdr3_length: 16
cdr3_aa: CASSLTGSSYNSPLHF

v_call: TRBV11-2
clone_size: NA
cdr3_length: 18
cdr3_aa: CASSLDLRLAGGSYEQYF

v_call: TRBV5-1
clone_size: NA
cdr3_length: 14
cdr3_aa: CASSAWQGAAEAFF

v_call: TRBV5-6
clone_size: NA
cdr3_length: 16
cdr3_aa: CASSPLPGLAGTEQYF

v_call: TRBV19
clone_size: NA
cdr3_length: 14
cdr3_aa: CASSIIQGSGELFF

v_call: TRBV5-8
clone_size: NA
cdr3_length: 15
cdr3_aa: CASSLGDRGDYGYTF

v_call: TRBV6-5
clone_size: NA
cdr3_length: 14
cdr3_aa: CASSYEGLNQPQHF

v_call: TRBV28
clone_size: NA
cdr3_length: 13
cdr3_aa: CASSLPGLKEAFF

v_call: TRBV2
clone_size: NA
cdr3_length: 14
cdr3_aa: CASSWTGGQETQYF

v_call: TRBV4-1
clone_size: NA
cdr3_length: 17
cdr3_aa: CASSQGQVSSYNSPLHF

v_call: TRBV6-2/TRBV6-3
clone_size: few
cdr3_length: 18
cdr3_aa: CASSYPVLTSGIRDTQYF

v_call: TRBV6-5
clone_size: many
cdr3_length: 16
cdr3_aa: CASSYSTGQGAPGYTF

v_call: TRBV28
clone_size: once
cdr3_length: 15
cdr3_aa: CASSLWTRQEETQYF

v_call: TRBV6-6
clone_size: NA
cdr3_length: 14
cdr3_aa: CASSLTGMRETQYF

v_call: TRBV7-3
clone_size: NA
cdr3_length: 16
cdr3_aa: CASSFGSGGAGNEQFF

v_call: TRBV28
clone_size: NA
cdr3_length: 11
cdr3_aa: CASRTNTEAFF

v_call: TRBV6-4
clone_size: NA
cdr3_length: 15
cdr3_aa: CATRTSGGPGDTQYF

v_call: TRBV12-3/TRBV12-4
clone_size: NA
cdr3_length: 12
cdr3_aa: CASSFSGGEQYF

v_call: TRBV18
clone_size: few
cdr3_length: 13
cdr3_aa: CASSLNINTEAFF

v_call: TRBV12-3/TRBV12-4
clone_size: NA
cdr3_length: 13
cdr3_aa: CASSGQGYYGYTF

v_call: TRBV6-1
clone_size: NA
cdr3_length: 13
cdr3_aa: CASSERGFYGYTF

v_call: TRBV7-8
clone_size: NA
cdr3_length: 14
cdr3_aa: CASDDRGRNEKLFF

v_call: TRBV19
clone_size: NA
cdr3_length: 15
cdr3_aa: CASSGGGPATDTQYF

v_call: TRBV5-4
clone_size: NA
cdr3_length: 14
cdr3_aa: CASSYDRGRETQYF

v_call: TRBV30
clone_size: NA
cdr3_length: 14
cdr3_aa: CAWSLEGANSPLHF

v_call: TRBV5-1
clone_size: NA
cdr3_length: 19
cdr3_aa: CASSSFPGQGGITNEKLFF

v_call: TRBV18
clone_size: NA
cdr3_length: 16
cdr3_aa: CASSLLGGEEEYEQYF

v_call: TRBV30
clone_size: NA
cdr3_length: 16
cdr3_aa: CAWSVRQTGGGQPQHF

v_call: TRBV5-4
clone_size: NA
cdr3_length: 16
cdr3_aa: CASSPGQGNRETEAFF